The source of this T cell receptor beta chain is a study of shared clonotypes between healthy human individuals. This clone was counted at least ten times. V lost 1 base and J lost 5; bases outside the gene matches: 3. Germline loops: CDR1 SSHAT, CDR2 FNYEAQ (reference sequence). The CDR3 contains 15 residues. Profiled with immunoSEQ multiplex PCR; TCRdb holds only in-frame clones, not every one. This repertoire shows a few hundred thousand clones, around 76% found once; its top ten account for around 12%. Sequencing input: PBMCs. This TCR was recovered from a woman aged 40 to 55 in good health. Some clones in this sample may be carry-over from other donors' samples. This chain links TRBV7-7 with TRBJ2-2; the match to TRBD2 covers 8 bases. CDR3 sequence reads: CASSLVAGSTGELFF. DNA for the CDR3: TGTGCCAGCAGCTTAGTAGCGGGAAGTACCGGGGAGCTGTTTTTT.